These 14 T cell receptor beta chains were sequenced from one sample in a study of breast tumors, draining lymph nodes, adjacent tissues. Breast cancer patients provided tissue from their axillary draining lymph nodes. TCRdb fed the multiplex PCR reads into MiXCR, producing one record per CDR3 protein. There are hundreds of thousands of distinct CDR3 sequences in the sample; about a third occur only once, and 1.2% to 1.5% lies in the top ten. Sequencing was done on a sample of axillary lymph node tissue. These receptors originate from a female donor with breast cancer. Some clones in this sample may be carry-over from other donors' samples.

There are many counts of this clonotype. This chain's CDR3 is CASSPSLREREQYF. CDR3 DNA sequence: TGTGCCAGCAGCCCCAGTCTAAGGGAGCGCGAGCAGTACTTC. This rearrangement joins TRBV9 to TRBJ2-7, with TRBD2 as a possible D gene (5 bases). Germline CDR1 and CDR2: SGDLS and YYNGEE. V lost 4 bases and J 6 bases, leaving 17 bases between the germline ends. The CDR3 contains 14 residues. The full variable domain, with the rest looked up from reference TRBV9 and TRBJ2-7, is DSGVTQTPKHLITATGQRVTLRCSPRSGDLSVYWYQQSLDQGLQFLIQYYNGEERAKGNILERFSAQQFPDLHSELNLSSLELGDSALYFCASSPSLREREQYFGPGTRLTVT.

There are many counts of this clonotype. The chain has TRBV6-5 and TRBJ2-1; possibly TRBD2 for D (6 bases). From germline, CDR1 is MNHEY and CDR2 SVGAGI. The CDR3 covers 15 residues. The V and J ends lost 6 bases and 4 bases respectively, with 16 bases between them. The CDR3 is CASRVVLARYNEQFF. CDR3 DNA: TGTGCCAGCAGGGTCGTGCTAGCGCGTTACAATGAGCAGTTCTTC.

The chain carries TRBV13 and TRBJ2-6, with 9 bases aligning to TRBD1. The J segment lost 0 bases and the V segment lost 5 bases, leaving 2 bases of the junction unmatched. The germline gives CDR1 PRHDT, CDR2 FYEKMQ (reference sequence). The CDR3 length is 16 residues. The CDR3: CASSLDRGSGANVLTF. The CDR3 region has the DNA TGTGCCAGCAGCCTGGACAGGGGCTCTGGGGCCAACGTCCTGACTTTC.

The rearrangement links TRBV29-1 to TRBJ2-4, with TRBD2 matching over 13 bases. The junction had 10 bases not matched to a gene; V was cut back by 7 bases and J by 4 bases. There are 16 residues in the CDR3. Per the germline V gene, CDR1 is SQVTM and CDR2 is ANQGSEA. The CDR3 nucleotides are TGCAGCGCCCCCAAAACTAGCGGGAGGGCAAAAAACATTCAGTACTTC. Translating it yields CSAPKTSGRAKNIQYF.

About this clonotype itself: This sequence may be a read error, since a much larger clone differs from it by one base. The chain carries TRBV7-9 and TRBJ1-4; TRBD1 is a possible D gene (6 bases). CDR1 SEHNR and CDR2 FQNEAQ come from the germline V gene (reference sequence). The CDR3 is made up of 15 amino acids. The chain's CDR3 is CASSKQQGVNEKLLF. CDR3 coding DNA: TGTGCCAGCAGCAAACAACAGGGAGTAAATGAAAAACTGCTTTTT.

This clonotype came up many times. V and J are TRBV27 and TRBJ2-7; 9 bases agree with TRBD2. Germline V CDR1 and CDR2: MNHEY, SMNVEV (reference sequence). This CDR3 has 15 amino acids. V gave up 6 bases and J gave up 4 bases; unmatched junction bases: 10. The CDR3 nucleotides are TGTGCCAGCAGGGGCGAGATAGCGGGAGCGTACGAGCAGTACTTC. Translated, it gives CASRGEIAGAYEQYF.

The chain carries TRBV20-1 and TRBJ2-1; D not certain. The germline V gene encodes CDR1 DFQATT and CDR2 SNEGSKA (reference sequence). Trimming stripped 3 bases from V and 9 bases from J, with 18 bases between. The CDR3 runs to 14 residues. The CDR3 loop reads CSASRQEPLPEQFF. CDR3 DNA: TGCAGTGCTAGTCGGCAGGAACCACTTCCTGAGCAGTTCTTC.

This clonotype was observed at least ten times. The V and J genes are TRBV2 and TRBJ2-7; TRBD1 aligns across 7 bases. There are 11 residues in the CDR3. Unmatched junction bases numbered 3, after V lost 11 bases and J lost 2 bases. In germline, CDR1 is SNHLY, CDR2 FYNNEI. CDR3 loop: CAGGQTYEQYF. CDR3 coding DNA: TGTGCCGGGGGACAGACCTACGAGCAGTACTTC. Full variable domain (remainder filled in from reference TRBV2 and TRBJ2-7): EPEVTQTPSHQVTQMGQEVILRCVPISNHLYFYWYRQILGQKVEFLVSFYNNEISEKSEIFDDQFSVERPDGSNFTLKIRSTKLEDSAMYFCAGGQTYEQYFGPGTRLTVT.

The chain couples TRBV6-5 to TRBJ2-7; D unclear. Between the trimmed V and J ends, which lost 2 bases and 0 bases, there was a span of 2 bases. Germline V gene sequence: CDR1 MNHEY, CDR2 SVGAGI. This CDR3 has 12 amino acids. CDR3 loop: CASSYNSYEQYF. CDR3 bases: TGTGCCAGCAGTTACAACTCCTACGAGCAGTACTTC.

As concerns this clonotype: Lacking the conserved final phenylalanine or tryptophan, this CDR3 likely reflects a read error. The limits of the CDR3 on the DNA are not certain, so only TCRdb's listed CDR3 is given. This CDR3 is CASSKGQGLETQDL. The V and J genes are TRBV7-6 and TRBJ2-5; the D call in the table, TRBD1, was not verified against the DNA. Germline V CDR1 and CDR2: SGHVS, FNYEAQ. The CDR3 length is 14 residues, termini included.

This clonotype has just one count. The chain links TRBV27 to TRBJ1-6; 8 nucleotides agree with TRBD1. J gave up 7 bases and V 3 bases, and 2 bases lay outside the gene matches. The CDR3 runs 14 residues. The germline gives CDR1 MNHEY, CDR2 SMNVEV (reference sequence). CDR3 DNA sequence: TGTGCCAGCAGTTTCCGGGACAGGAATTCACCCCTCCACTTT. As protein: CASSFRDRNSPLHF.

This clonotype occurred many times. The V gene is TRBV5-6, the J gene TRBJ2-1; no clear D gene. Germline V lookup: CDR1 SGHDT, CDR2 YYEEEE. The V and J ends lost 2 bases and 5 bases respectively, with 11 bases between them. The CDR3 covers 14 residues. The CDR3 region is CASSLPGSHNEQFF. Written as DNA, the CDR3 is TGTGCCAGCAGCTTACCCGGGTCCCACAATGAGCAGTTCTTC.

This clonotype was picked up many times. The rearrangement joins TRBV7-6 to TRBJ2-3, with unresolved D. The CDR3 contains 16 residues. Per germline, CDR1 SGHVS and CDR2 FNYEAQ. The germline V and J ends were trimmed by 0 bases and 1 base, with 11 bases remaining between them. This CDR3 is CASSLASVAGTDTQYF. Here the CDR3 DNA reads TGTGCCAGCAGCTTAGCATCAGTAGCCGGCACAGATACGCAGTATTTT.

This clonotype was counted many times. The chain combines TRBV7-9 with TRBJ2-3; D is ambiguous. In germline, CDR1 is SEHNR, CDR2 FQNEAQ (reference sequence). The CDR3 is made up of 16 amino acids. V gave up 5 bases and J gave up 4 bases, with 19 bases separating them. The CDR3 DNA follows: TGTGCCAGCAGCCCATCAACCGGGTCTATCGCAGATACGCAGTATTTT. Amino acid sequence: CASSPSTGSIADTQYF. Variable domain in full (rest from reference TRBV7-9 and TRBJ2-3): DTGVSQNPRHKITKRGQNVTFRCDPISEHNRLYWYRQTLGQGPEFLTYFQNEAQLEKSRLLSDRFSAERPKGSFSTLEIQRTEQGDSAMYLCASSPSTGSIADTQYFGPGTRLTVL.